This T cell receptor (beta chain) was recovered during a study of response to subunit inactivated influenza vaccine (dated by TCRdb to between 2017 and 2018). Concerning the study at large: Deep quantitative profiling of the T cell receptor repertoire was used in the study to follow responses to a trivalent subunit inactivated influenza vaccine.

This clonotype was counted many times. Its antigen remains unidentified. It has no much larger one-base neighbor in the sample; base qualities were not kept. The library was produced with RT-PCR. The reads were generated on an Illumina HiSeq 2500. TCRdb took the public reads, trimmed them with fastp at Q25, ran MiXCR for clone calling and kept in-frame beta chains. Rows matching on CDR3 protein sequence are summarized as one entry with the most common DNA and genes. The sample table records more than 400,000 distinct CDR3 sequences; approximately 6.9% of these occur just once. The ten most abundant clones make up 13% of the sample. The study at large found these results: It was suggested by the authors that each seasonal influenza vaccination may recruit only a limited number of new T cells.

The sample was PBMCs from blood, taken 23 to 25 months after vaccination. The receptor's source is a man aged 50 to 69 who received an inactivated influenza vaccine. Donor details come from another sample of the same person, matched by shared clones.

The CDR3 reads as follows: CASSTRTGENTGELFF. The nucleotide sequence reads as follows: TGTGCCAGCAGCACCAGGACAGGGGAAAACACCGGGGAGCTGTTTTTT. Recombination connected TRBV7-2 to TRBJ2-2; the central 9 bases match TRBD1. The germline V gene specifies SGHTA as CDR1 and FQGNSA as CDR2. Trimmed from V: 5 bases; trimmed from J: 2 bases; junction bases lacking a gene match: 6. From the cysteine up to the phenylalanine, the CDR3 has a length of 16 residues. The kept DNA is CDR3 alone, 48 bases in frame from the first base. With the rest looked up from the reference TRBV7-2 and TRBJ2-2 genes rather than sequenced, the full variable domain is GAGVSQSPSNKVTEKGKDVELRCDPISGHTALYWYRQSLGQGLEFLIYFQGNSAPDKSGLPSDRFSAERTGGSVSTLTIQRTQQEDSAVYLCASSTRTGENTGELFFGEGSRLTVL.